A single sample gave rise to the 10 T cell receptor beta chains below, sequenced in a study of T-cell memory formation after mild COVID-19. Each CDR3 protein gets one entry after TCRdb re-called the 5' RACE reads with MiXCR. The sample contains around 180,000 distinct CDR3 sequences, roughly 17% of which appear only once. The sample comprised PBMCs or a T cell subset sorted from them (not recorded which). Receptors originate from an adult woman who had mild COVID-19 (a few samples of this study predate the infection). Cell type and time point are not known.

This clonotype has only a few counts. The V call is TRBV5-1, the J call TRBJ1-1; D unresolved. In germline, CDR1 is SGHRS, CDR2 YFSETQ. Trimming stripped 0 bases from V and 4 bases from J, with 10 bases between. This CDR3 has 14 amino acids. The CDR3 here is CASSLGGSGTEAFF. As DNA, the CDR3 is TGCGCCAGCAGCTTGGGCGGGTCCGGCACTGAAGCTTTCTTT.

This clonotype was counted a few times. This sequence joins TRBV5-6 and TRBJ2-6; no clear D. Germline V lookup: CDR1 SGHDT, CDR2 YYEEEE. With 4 bases removed from V and 0 bases from J, the gap between germline ends came to 17 bases. The CDR3 covers 18 residues. The CDR3 loop is CASSPGRPYRSGANVLTF. The CDR3 DNA is TGTGCCAGCAGCCCGGGCCGTCCCTACCGCTCTGGGGCCAACGTCCTGACTTTC.

This clonotype was seen more than once but under ten times. The rearrangement links TRBV7-2 to TRBJ1-3; D uncertain. The germline V and J ends were trimmed by 1 base and 0 bases, with 10 bases remaining between them. The CDR3 extends over 16 amino acids. Germline loops: CDR1 SGHTA, CDR2 FQGNSA. The CDR3 is CASSLVGRSSGNTIYF. CDR3 coding DNA: TGTGCCAGCAGCTTAGTCGGCAGGAGCTCTGGAAACACCATATATTTT.

This chain links TRBV18 with TRBJ2-2; D ambiguous. The CDR3 has 13 residues. V lost 2 bases and J lost 1, with 2 bases in between. The V gene's germline CDR1 is KGHSH and CDR2 LQKENI. CDR3 protein: CASSPKNTGELFF. Here the CDR3 DNA reads TGTGCCAGCTCACCAAAGAACACCGGGGAGCTGTTTTTT.

This clonotype was counted a few times. Germline is not matched at one junction end, which may reflect a read error. This chain joins TRBV7-8 and TRBJ2-2; tentative D call: TRBD2 (5 bases). CDR3 size: 15 residues. CDR1 and CDR2 from the germline V gene are SGHVS and FQNEAQ. The CDR3 DNA reads as TGTGCCAGCAGCGATCAGGTTACGAACACCGGGGAGCCGTTTTTT. It specifies CASSDQVTNTGEPFF.

The chain employs TRBV5-1 and TRBJ2-5; D remains ambiguous. Germline V CDR1 and CDR2: SGHRS, YFSETQ. The CDR3 loop spans 12 amino acids. V was pared by 4 bases and J by 3 bases, with 7 bases between. The CDR3: CASSLRKETQYF. The CDR3 nucleotides read TGCGCCAGCAGCCTACGAAAAGAGACCCAGTACTTC.

The V call is TRBV6-1, the J call TRBJ1-6; tentatively, D is TRBD1 (6 bases). V shed 5 bases and J shed 6 bases, with 20 bases lying between them. Germline V gene data show CDR1 as MNHNS and CDR2 as SASEGT. The CDR3 length is 17 residues. This CDR3 is CASSLNPGGRSNSPLHF. The CDR3 DNA is TGTGCCAGCAGTCTTAATCCTGGGGGGCGGAGTAATTCACCCCTCCACTTT.

As for this clonotype: The germline gene is not matched at one end of the junction; a read error may be the cause. The rearrangement joins TRBV4-3 to TRBJ1-5, with D tentatively TRBD1 (5 bases). CDR3 length: 15 residues. CDR1 and CDR2 from the germline V gene are LGHNA and YSLEER. In DNA, the CDR3 is TGCGCCAGCAGCCAACTAGGGGCGGGCAATCAGCCACAGCATTTT. Translating gives CASSQLGAGNQPQHF.

The V and J genes are TRBV15 and TRBJ1-5, with 7 bases fitting TRBD1. The CDR3 spans 15 residues. The ends lost 3 bases at V and 6 bases at J; junction bases unmatched: 8. The germline CDR1 and CDR2 sequences are LNHNV and YYDKDF (reference sequence). The CDR3 region has the DNA TGTGCCACCAGCAGTGGGGGACAGCGGAGTCAGCCCCAGCATTTT. Translation: CATSSGGQRSQPQHF.

This clonotype was detected only a few times. V usage is TRBV7-2 and J usage is TRBJ2-1; 9 bases are shared with TRBD2. In germline, CDR1 is SGHTA, CDR2 FQGNSA. Trimming cost V 1 base and J 3 bases; bases outside gene matches: 1. This CDR3 comprises 15 residues. CDR3 sequence (DNA): TGTGCCAGCAGCTTAGGGCGGGGGGGCTACAATGAGCAGTTCTTC. Protein sequence: CASSLGRGGYNEQFF.